The present T cell receptor (beta chain) was sequenced within a study of control samples from healthy donors and cancer patients. The table came from immunoSEQ multiplex PCR; TCRdb's copy has only in-frame clones and leaves some out. The table has approximately 28,000 clones, around 92% seen once. The CDR3 totals 18 residues. V lost 0 bases and J lost 1, with 15 bases in between. Germline values: CDR1 SEHNR, CDR2 FQNEAQ (reference sequence). The receptor comes from a man aged 50-59 years with lung cancer. Sequencing was done on a sample of PBMCs. This rearrangement joins TRBV7-9 to TRBJ2-2; D ambiguous. Written as DNA, the CDR3 is TGTGCCAGCAGCTTAGCTTATATGCGGACGGTGAACACCGGGGAGCTGTTTTTT. Protein sequence: CASSLAYMRTVNTGELFF.